The TCR beta chain described here comes from a study of OX40 agonist ivuxolimab in advanced cancers. Using immunoSEQ multiplex PCR, the repertoire was profiled, and TCRdb retains in-frame clones only, with some absent. The repertoire holds fewer than 25,000 clones, under 85% seen once, with about 18% in the top ten. This TCR came from an adult with an advanced solid tumor such as melanoma, head and neck, liver or kidney cancer. Specimen: CD4+ or CD8+ T cells sorted from blood, collected in a trial of the OX40 agonist ivuxolimab.

The DNA for the CDR3 is TGTGCCACCCGGCCGGGGGCCGGGGAGCTGTTTTTT. This sequence encodes CATRPGAGELFF. This chain uses TRBV6-1 with TRBJ2-2; maybe TRBD2 (6 bases). The CDR3 sequence is 12 residues long. The germline CDR1 and CDR2 sequences are MNHNS and SASEGT. Trimming took off 10 bases at V and 6 bases at J, with 12 bases between the two ends.